This TCR beta chain was profiled in a study of CD8+CD57+ T cells in acquired aplastic anemia. Study at large: Sorted CD4+ and CD8+ cells yielded DNA averaging roughly 3.3 ug.

Study-level points and caveats: Patients and controls were found to share roughly 31 CD8+ CDR3 sequences.

In regard to this clonotype: Its antigen is not known.

Germline CDR1 and CDR2: KGHSH and LQKENI. The CDR3 contains 15 residues. The V gene lost 1 base and the J gene lost 1 base, with 10 bases spanning the gap. Using genomic DNA as the template, TCR beta VDJ and CDR3 profiling was carried out. A single record per CDR3 protein comes from TCRdb applying MiXCR to the reads. This sample has some 200,000 distinct CDR3 sequences, with around 45% found just once. Individuals selected for sequencing had exhibited CD8+CD57+ cell expansion on flow cytometry. Prior therapy had not been administered to any patient at the time of blood sampling. The chain recombines TRBV18 with TRBJ1-1; possibly TRBD1 for D (5 bases). The source of this sequence is a human donor with aplastic anemia. Material: sorted CD4+, CD8+, or CD8+CD57+ T cells (not recorded which) from PBMCs. CDR3 nucleotide sequence: TGTGCCAGCTCACCACTTATAGGGGCGAACACTGAAGCTTTCTTT. Its protein is CASSPLIGANTEAFF.